The rows below give T cell receptor beta chains drawn from one sample of a study of brain T cells in children with intractable seizures. Assay: immunoSEQ multiplex PCR; the TCRdb copy retains only in-frame clones and omits some. The table lists roughly 120,000 clones, approximately 94% of them singletons. The sequencing used peripheral blood, collected at surgery. These receptors were taken from a boy in the first two years of life with hemimegalencephaly and intractable seizures. Both conserved end residues are part of each CDR3. The D gene is left open where the match is weak. Some rows have no size entry. The others give once, few or many, or a class for an expanded clone.

v_gene	abundance	d_gene	j_gene	CDR3aa	CDR3nt
TRBV27	NA	NA	TRBJ2-2	CASSLGFTGELFF	TGTGCCAGCAGTTTAGGGTTCACCGGGGAGCTGTTTTTT
TRBV18	NA	NA	TRBJ2-3	CASSPQFSTDTQYF	TGTGCCAGCTCACCACAGTTCAGTACAGATACGCAGTATTTT
TRBV28	NA	NA	TRBJ2-2	CASSPLGWGRSGELFF	TGTGCCAGCAGTCCCCTAGGGTGGGGGCGGAGCGGGGAGCTGTTTTTT
TRBV4-2	few	TRBD2	TRBJ2-2	CASRGAGEVSGELFF	TGTGCCAGCAGGGGAGCGGGAGAGGTTTCCGGGGAGCTGTTTTTT
TRBV28	NA	NA	TRBJ2-6	CASSRSGIYSGANVLTF	TGTGCCAGCAGCCGTTCGGGGATTTACTCTGGGGCCAACGTCCTGACTTTC
TRBV2	NA	TRBD1	TRBJ2-4	CASSDGTVAKNIQYF	TGTGCCAGCAGTGACGGGACAGTGGCCAAAAACATTCAGTACTTC
TRBV30	NA	NA	TRBJ2-1	CAWSLGRRHNEQFF	TGTGCCTGGAGTCTCGGTCGTAGGCACAATGAGCAGTTCTTC
TRBV10-3	NA	TRBD2	TRBJ2-7	CAISGTSGPYEQYF	TGTGCCATCAGCGGGACTAGCGGACCCTACGAGCAGTACTTC
TRBV15	NA	NA	TRBJ1-6	CATSRDSYNSPLHF	TGTGCCACCAGCAGAGATAGTTATAATTCACCCCTCCACTTT
TRBV30	NA	NA	TRBJ2-1	CAWSVARGDEQFF	TGTGCCTGGAGTGTGGCTAGGGGGGATGAGCAGTTCTTC
TRBV6-2/TRBV6-3	NA	NA	TRBJ1-2	CASSYRQNYGYTF	TGTGCCAGCAGTTATCGGCAGAACTATGGCTACACCTTC